This is a list of T cell receptor beta chains from one sample in a study of PD-1 blockade in mismatch repair-deficient tumors. Produced via immunoSEQ multiplex PCR; TCRdb's table is partial and in-frame only. The sample has 85,000 to 130,000 clones, 82% seen once; the top ten hold around 6.9%. Sequencing used peripheral blood, obtained about 33 weeks after starting pembrolizumab. All receptors come from an adult with mismatch repair-deficient cancer. Both conserved end residues are part of each CDR3. The order of the fields is clone size, J gene, D gene, V gene, CDR3 protein, CDR3 DNA. A D gene is named only where the DNA matches it firmly. Not every row has a clone size; where given, it reads once, few, many or a size class.

size: .
J: TRBJ2-3
D: .
V: TRBV4-2
CDR3: CASSRDGTDTQYF
DNA: TGTGCCAGCAGCCGAGACGGTACAGATACGCAGTATTTT

size: .
J: TRBJ2-1
D: TRBD2
V: TRBV7-9
CDR3: CASSPDGGSLTSYNEQFF
DNA: TGTGCCAGCAGCCCAGATGGCGGGAGCTTAACCTCCTACAATGAGCAGTTCTTC

size: .
J: TRBJ2-1
D: TRBD2
V: TRBV19
CDR3: CASSLGSSGAYNEQFF
DNA: TGTGCCAGTAGCCTCGGGTCTAGCGGAGCCTACAATGAGCAGTTCTTC

size: .
J: TRBJ1-3
D: TRBD1
V: TRBV7-7
CDR3: CASSPFPPGQGLTSGNTIYF
DNA: TGTGCTAGCAGCCCGTTCCCACCGGGACAGGGTCTAACCTCTGGAAACACCATATATTTT

size: .
J: TRBJ2-7
D: .
V: TRBV5-1
CDR3: CASSALGGLNEQYF
DNA: TGCGCCAGCAGTGCGCTTGGGGGTTTGAACGAGCAGTACTTC

size: once
J: TRBJ2-7
D: .
V: TRBV27
CDR3: CASSFFPVAETYEQYF
DNA: TGTGCCAGCAGTTTTTTCCCTGTAGCGGAGACCTACGAGCAGTACTTC

size: .
J: TRBJ1-1
D: .
V: TRBV7-6
CDR3: CASSPGTTEAFF
DNA: TGTGCCAGCAGCCCGGGGACAACTGAAGCTTTCTTT

size: .
J: TRBJ1-1
D: .
V: TRBV4-1
CDR3: CASSHLGGEAFF
DNA: TGCGCCAGCAGCCACCTGGGGGGCGAAGCTTTCTTT

size: .
J: TRBJ2-7
D: TRBD2
V: TRBV18
CDR3: CASSPPSGLAAHEQYF
DNA: TGTGCCAGCTCACCACCGTCCGGACTAGCAGCCCACGAGCAGTACTTC

size: .
J: TRBJ2-6
D: .
V: TRBV4-2
CDR3: CASSQGTSGANVLTF
DNA: TGTGCCAGCAGCCAGGGGACATCTGGGGCCAACGTCCTGACTTTC

size: .
J: TRBJ1-1
D: TRBD1
V: TRBV19
CDR3: CASSIGQGGDTEAFF
DNA: TGTGCCAGTAGTATCGGCCAGGGGGGAGACACTGAAGCTTTCTTT

size: .
J: TRBJ2-3
D: .
V: TRBV6-1
CDR3: CASSENGGMGDTQYF
DNA: TGTGCCAGCAGTGAAAACGGCGGGATGGGCGATACGCAGTATTTT

size: .
J: TRBJ2-7
D: .
V: TRBV28
CDR3: CASATNGPYEQYF
DNA: TGTGCCAGCGCCACGAATGGGCCCTACGAGCAGTACTTC

size: once
J: TRBJ2-1
D: TRBD2
V: TRBV6-5
CDR3: CASSYSSGGINEQFF
DNA: TGTGCCAGCAGTTACTCCTCGGGAGGGATAAATGAGCAGTTCTTC

size: .
J: TRBJ2-3
D: TRBD2
V: TRBV12-5
CDR3: CASGLRLAVTDTQYF
DNA: TGTGCTAGTGGTTTGAGACTAGCCGTCACAGATACGCAGTATTTT

size: few
J: TRBJ2-2
D: .
V: TRBV27
CDR3: CASSPRTRPVGELFF
DNA: TGTGCCAGCAGTCCGAGGACCCGGCCCGTCGGGGAGCTGTTTTTT

size: .
J: TRBJ2-3
D: TRBD2
V: TRBV27
CDR3: CASSSLRLAGITDTQYF
DNA: TGTGCCAGCAGTTCCCTCAGACTAGCGGGTATCACAGATACGCAGTATTTT

size: .
J: TRBJ1-4
D: TRBD1
V: TRBV19
CDR3: CASSIGGQRGKLFF
DNA: TGTGCCAGTAGTATAGGGGGACAGCGTGGAAAACTGTTTTTT

size: .
J: TRBJ2-5
D: TRBD2
V: TRBV9
CDR3: CASSVGRLAGAGETQYF
DNA: TGTGCCAGCAGCGTAGGTAGGCTAGCGGGCGCAGGGGAGACCCAGTACTTC

size: .
J: TRBJ1-3
D: .
V: TRBV4-2
CDR3: CASSASGNTIYF
DNA: TGTGCCAGCAGCGCGTCAGGAAACACCATATATTTT

size: .
J: TRBJ1-2
D: .
V: TRBV7-6
CDR3: CASSPSMDYGYTF
DNA: TGTGCCAGCAGCCCCTCGATGGACTATGGCTACACCTTC

size: .
J: TRBJ2-7
D: .
V: TRBV5-1
CDR3: CASSLLAAPGAVEQYF
DNA: TGCGCCAGCAGCTTGCTCGCGGCCCCCGGTGCCGTCGAGCAGTACTTC